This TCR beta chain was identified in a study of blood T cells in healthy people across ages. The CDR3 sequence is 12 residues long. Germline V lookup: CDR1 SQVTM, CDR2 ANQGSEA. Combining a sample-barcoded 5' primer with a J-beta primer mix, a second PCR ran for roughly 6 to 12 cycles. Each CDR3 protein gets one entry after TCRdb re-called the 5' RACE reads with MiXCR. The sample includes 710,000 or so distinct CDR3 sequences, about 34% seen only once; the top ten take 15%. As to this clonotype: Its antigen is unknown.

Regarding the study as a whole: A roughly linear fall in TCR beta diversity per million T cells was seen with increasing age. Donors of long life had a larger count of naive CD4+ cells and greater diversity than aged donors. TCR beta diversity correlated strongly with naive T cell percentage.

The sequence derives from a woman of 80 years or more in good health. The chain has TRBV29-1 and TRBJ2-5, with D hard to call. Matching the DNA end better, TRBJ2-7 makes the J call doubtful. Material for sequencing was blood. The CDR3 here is CSVYLSGYEQYF. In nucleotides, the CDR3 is TGCAGCGTTTACCTTTCCGGCTACGAGCAGTACTTC.